The sequence of this T cell receptor (beta chain) was determined in a study of T cell clonality in common variable immunodeficiency. Aged about 9 to 64 years, CVID subjects averaged approximately 38 years old. Donors gave roughly 5 to 8 ml heparinized peripheral whole blood. CDR3 length equals 15 residues. V shed 5 bases and J shed 5 bases, with 17 bases lying between them. CDR1 is SGHTA, CDR2 FQGTGA, per germline. This clone was seen many times. What it binds is not known. With the read ending 3 residues before the CDR3 end, the germline J gene is used to fill in that end. CVID and control samples used equivalent genomic DNA input. The assay was immunoSEQ multiplex PCR, and TCRdb's table has in-frame clones only and misses some. The sample presents fewer than 30,000 clones, none singletons. Study-wide results and caveats: Compared with controls, CVID subjects had fewer shared TCRbeta clones. Common variable immunodeficiency TCR beta sequences reportedly had fewer deletions and N-nucleotide insertions.

The sample was peripheral blood mononuclear cells. The receptor's source is a human donor with common variable immunodeficiency. This chain uses TRBV7-3 with TRBJ2-3; TRBD2 is a possible D gene (6 bases). Here the CDR3 reads CASSPPGGVRDTQYF. CDR3 DNA (partial): TGTGCCAGCAGCCCACCGGGCGGGGTTAGAGATACG.